The clone carrying this TCR beta chain was found many times. Amplification yielded TCR beta CDR3 regions, with RNA transcripts as the source. Using the HTBI primer set, a first-round RT-PCR was run on the TCR CDR3. TCRdb independently ran MiXCR on the multiplex PCR reads; one entry per CDR3 protein. Of roughly 510,000 distinct CDR3 sequences in the sample, 40% to 50% were seen once. The sample is drawn from a study of T cells in Graves' hyperthyroidism and ophthalmopathy. Germline assignment: CDR1 SGHVS and CDR2 FNYEAQ. The V and J ends lost 1 base and 1 base respectively, with 8 bases between them. The CDR3 consists of 15 residues. Diagnoses were established using clinical symptoms, serum thyroxine and TRAb, thyroid ultrasound and orbital computed tomography.

This TCR was sampled from an adult woman with Graves' disease, either hyperthyroidism or ophthalmopathy (not recorded which). Source material: peripheral blood or thyroid tissue (not recorded which). The V gene is TRBV7-6, the J gene TRBJ1-5, with D unclear. CDR3 in amino acids: CASSLGSGSNQPQHF. Here the CDR3 DNA reads TGTGCCAGCAGCTTAGGGTCGGGGAGCAATCAGCCCCAGCATTTT.